Listed below are T cell receptor beta chains from one sample, sequenced in a study of vaccination and CD4 T cells after COVID-19. These receptors lack a known antigen. TCRdb used MiXCR to reprocess the PCR reads, holding one entry per CDR3 protein. Among about 19,000 distinct CDR3 sequences listed, approximately 50% were seen once. Sequencing used CD4+ T cells from blood, cultured in vitro. The source is a human donor who had recovered from COVID-19. The CDR3 runs from the conserved cysteine through the conserved F or W. The D gene is left open where the match is weak. Rows give clone size only sometimes, using once, few, many, or a class for an expanded clone.

>TRBV4-2|-|TRBD1|TRBJ1-1
TGTGCCAGCGGGGGACAGATCAACACTGAAGCTTTCTTT
CASGGQINTEAFF
>TRBV6-5|-|TRBD1|TRBJ2-7
TGTGCCAGCAGTTCTCAGGGCGGACAGGGAAGGTTAGCAGGGACCTACGAGCAGTACTTC
CASSSQGGQGRLAGTYEQYF
>TRBV30|-|-|TRBJ1-5
TGTGCCTGGAGTGTTGTACAGGGCGGGCAGCCCCAGCATTTT
CAWSVVQGGQPQHF
>TRBV21-1|-|-|TRBJ2-7
TGTGCCAGCAGATTTAATGGACAGGAGGTGTACGAGCAGTACTTC
CASRFNGQEVYEQYF
>TRBV5-1|-|-|TRBJ1-1
TGCGCCAGCAGCTTCGGAGGGACGAACACTGAAGCTTTCTTT
CASSFGGTNTEAFF
>TRBV15|-|-|TRBJ2-3
TGTGCCACCAGCAGACCCTCCACTAGACTAGACTCCACAGATACGCAGTATTTT
CATSRPSTRLDSTDTQYF
>TRBV6-2/TRBV6-3|few|-|TRBJ2-5
TGTGCCAGCAGTCAGACAGCGGAGACCCAGTACTTC
CASSQTAETQYF
>TRBV7-9|few|-|TRBJ1-1
TGTGCCACCCCTCCAACCTGGTCCACGAACACTGAAGCTTTCTTT
CATPPTWSTNTEAFF
>TRBV20-1|-|-|TRBJ2-7
TGCAGTGCTAGCCCCGGGTCCCTGGCCTACGAGCAGTACTTC
CSASPGSLAYEQYF
>TRBV5-1|-|-|TRBJ1-6
TGCGCCAGCATGGGAACCTATAATTCACCCCTCCACTTT
CASMGTYNSPLHF
>TRBV7-9|-|TRBD2|TRBJ2-5
TGTGCCAGCCTGAGGAGCGGGAGGTACCAAGAGACCCAGTACTTC
CASLRSGRYQETQYF
>TRBV18|-|-|TRBJ1-4
TGTGCCAGCTCACCACCAGATCGGGAAAAACTGCTTTTT
CASSPPDREKLLF
>TRBV7-2|few|TRBD1|TRBJ2-7
TGTGCCAGCAGCCACCAGGGACAGGGATCCTACGAGCAGTACTTC
CASSHQGQGSYEQYF
>TRBV6-2/TRBV6-3|-|TRBD2|TRBJ2-1
TGTGCCAGCAGTTACTCTCGGACTAGCGGGCAATACAATGAGCAGTTCTTC
CASSYSRTSGQYNEQFF